Shown below are 9 T cell receptor beta chains from a single sample sequenced in a study of beta chain features in type 1 diabetes. Study-level points and caveats: Shortening that was moderate but significant affected the TCRB CDR3s of Type 1 diabetes patients in all four CD4+ subsets.

Which antigens these TCRs recognize remains unknown. Every bit of the isolated RNA underwent reverse transcription, so sequencing read expressed TCRB transcripts. The repertoire was sequenced with immunoSEQ multiplex PCR; TCRdb's copy has only in-frame clones and lacks some. The table lists some 700,000 clones, 13% of them singletons, with less than 0.025% in the top ten. Sequences were obtained from naive CD4+ T cells from blood. Source of these receptors: a man between 18 and 29 years old with type 1 diabetes.

This clone was detected a few times. The V and J genes are TRBV30 and TRBJ1-2; 8 bases align to TRBD1. With 4 bases clipped from V and 5 bases from J, the junction kept 9 bases outside the gene matches. The CDR3 has 14 residues. CDR1 and CDR2 (germline): GTSNPN, SVGIG (reference sequence). This chain's CDR3 is CAWTPQGAGYGYTF. For the CDR3, the DNA is TGTGCCTGGACTCCCCAGGGGGCAGGGTATGGCTACACCTTC.

The chain employs TRBV5-1 and TRBJ1-1; 7 bases match TRBD1. CDR3 length: 17 residues. The germline V gene has CDR1 SGHRS and CDR2 YFSETQ. The ends lost 5 bases at V and 0 bases at J; junction bases unmatched: 13. CDR3 residues: CASRRQGAGSMNTEAFF. The CDR3 coding sequence is TGCGCCAGCAGGCGACAGGGTGCAGGCTCCATGAACACTGAAGCTTTCTTT.

This chain uses TRBV27 with TRBJ2-5; TRBD1 aligns across 9 bases. The V gene's germline CDR1 is MNHEY and CDR2 SMNVEV (reference sequence). The CDR3 runs to 15 residues. V lost 3 bases to trimming and J lost 7 bases; unmatched junction nucleotides: 9. The CDR3 region is CASSLGQGLFSTQYF. CDR3 sequence (DNA): TGTGCCAGCAGTTTGGGACAGGGCCTCTTCTCGACCCAGTACTTC.

V usage is TRBV5-1 and J usage is TRBJ2-5; 11 nucleotides match TRBD2. V was clipped by 5 bases and J by 2 bases; unmatched bases: 5. CDR1 is SGHRS, CDR2 YFSETQ, per germline. CDR3 length equals 15 residues. The CDR3, as DNA: TGCGCCAGCAGACCTAGCGGGGGGTTGCAAGAGACCCAGTACTTC. It translates to CASRPSGGLQETQYF.

This clone showed up just a few times. The chain couples TRBV10-3 to TRBJ2-3; possibly TRBD1 for D (6 bases). The CDR3 spans 16 residues. The V gene's germline CDR1 is ENHRY and CDR2 SYGVKD. Trimming cost V 3 bases and J 2 bases, with 15 bases left between them. The CDR3 region is CAISDTVRGFTDTQYF. The CDR3, as DNA: TGTGCCATCAGTGACACGGTCAGGGGATTCACAGATACGCAGTATTTT.

CDR3 sequence: CASSETGFGGETQYF. CDR3 nucleotides: TGCGCCAGCAGTGAAACCGGGTTCGGGGGAGAGACCCAGTACTTC. The J gene is TRBJ2-5, the V gene TRBV10-2, with a tentative D call TRBD2 (6 bases). The germline gives CDR1 WSHSY, CDR2 SAAADI. This CDR3 comprises 15 residues. Trimming removed 3 bases at V and 4 bases at J, with 15 bases between.

The rearrangement links TRBV7-2 to TRBJ1-5; D is undetermined. Germline CDR1 SGHTA, CDR2 FQGNSA. The CDR3 length is 13 residues. V lost 0 bases and J 7 bases, leaving 7 bases between the germline ends. The DNA of the CDR3 is TGTGCCAGCAGCTTAGCGCTTGAGCAGCCCCAGCATTTT. Amino acid sequence: CASSLALEQPQHF.

Details on this clone: The same CDR3 can be traced to other DNA sequences in this sample. This chain links TRBV10-3 with TRBJ2-7; 11 nucleotides align to TRBD1. The CDR3 runs 14 residues. The V gene's germline CDR1 is ENHRY and CDR2 SYGVKD. The junction had 1 base not matched to a gene; V was cut back by 2 bases and J by 4 bases. CDR3 nucleotides: TGTGCCATCAGTGAGGGGACAGGGGGGTACGAGCAGTACTTC. Translation gives CAISEGTGGYEQYF.

This clone has more than one count but fewer than ten. The chain has TRBV2 and TRBJ2-2; no clear D gene. From germline, CDR1 is SNHLY and CDR2 FYNNEI. The CDR3 is made up of 13 amino acids. V was shortened by 7 bases and J by 4 bases, with 10 bases between the two germline ends. The CDR3 is CASKTESTGELFF. CDR3 nucleotide sequence: TGTGCCAGCAAGACGGAGTCCACCGGGGAGCTGTTTTTT.